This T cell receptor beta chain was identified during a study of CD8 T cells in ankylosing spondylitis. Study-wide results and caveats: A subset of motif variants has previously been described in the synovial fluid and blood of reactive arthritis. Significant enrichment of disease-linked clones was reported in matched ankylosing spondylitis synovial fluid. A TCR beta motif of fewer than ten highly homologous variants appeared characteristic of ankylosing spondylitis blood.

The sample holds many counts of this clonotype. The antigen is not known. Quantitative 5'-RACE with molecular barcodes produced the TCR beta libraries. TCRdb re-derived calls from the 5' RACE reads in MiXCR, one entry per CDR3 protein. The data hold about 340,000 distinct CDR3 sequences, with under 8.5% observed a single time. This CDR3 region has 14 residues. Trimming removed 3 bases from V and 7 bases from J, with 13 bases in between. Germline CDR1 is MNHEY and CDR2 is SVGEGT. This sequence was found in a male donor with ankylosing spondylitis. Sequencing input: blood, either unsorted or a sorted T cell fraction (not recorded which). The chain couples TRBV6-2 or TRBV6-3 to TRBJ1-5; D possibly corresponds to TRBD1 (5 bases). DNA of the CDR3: TGTGCCAGCAGTTATGGAGGGGTAGGGCAGCCCCAGCATTTT. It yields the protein CASSYGGVGQPQHF.